This T cell receptor (beta chain) originates from a study of T-cell memory formation after mild COVID-19. This clonotype was observed a handful of times. What it binds is unknown. Deletions cut 10 bases from V and 6 bases from J, with 13 bases between. The CDR3 covers 12 residues. The germline gives CDR1 SEHNR, CDR2 FQNEAQ (reference sequence). Study-wide results and caveats: Certain responding clones were present in pre-infection memory, suggesting participation of cross-reactive memory.

TCRdb reprocessed the 5' RACE reads via MiXCR and lists one record per CDR3 protein. The sample shows 75,000 to 95,000 distinct CDR3 sequences, about 13% of them seen only once. This sequence joins TRBV7-9 and TRBJ2-1; D ambiguous. The receptor was derived from an adult woman who had mild COVID-19 (a few samples of this study predate the infection). Cell type and time point are not known. Sequenced input: PBMCs or a T cell subset sorted from them (not recorded which). The CDR3 coding sequence is TGTGCCACCCACTTTCCTGGCAATGAGCAGTTCTTC. Protein: CATHFPGNEQFF.